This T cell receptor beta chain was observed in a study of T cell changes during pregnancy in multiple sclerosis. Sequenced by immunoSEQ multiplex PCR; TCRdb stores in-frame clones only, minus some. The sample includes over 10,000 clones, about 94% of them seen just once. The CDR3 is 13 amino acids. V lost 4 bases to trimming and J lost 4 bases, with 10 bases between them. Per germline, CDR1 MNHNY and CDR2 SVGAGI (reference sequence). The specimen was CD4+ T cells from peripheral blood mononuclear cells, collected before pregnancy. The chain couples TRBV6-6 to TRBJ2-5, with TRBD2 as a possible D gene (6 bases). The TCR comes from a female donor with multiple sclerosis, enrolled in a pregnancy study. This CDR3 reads CASSSGVGETQYF. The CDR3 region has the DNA TGTGCCAGCAGTTCGGGAGTCGGAGAGACCCAGTACTTC.